A selection of T cell receptor beta chains follows, all from one sample in a study of cytomegalovirus exposure and HLA in healthy donors. The table came from immunoSEQ multiplex PCR; TCRdb's copy has only in-frame clones and leaves some out. The repertoire consists of roughly 110,000 clones, with 70% to 80% occurring once and the leading ten covering about 2%. Sequences were obtained from PBMCs. The receptor set was obtained from a human donor in good health. CDR3s include the opening cysteine and the closing phenylalanine or tryptophan. The D gene is left open where the match is weak. Size is omitted from some rows. Given values are once, few, many or a class for expanded clones.

>TRBD1|NA|TRBJ2-7|TRBV6-1
CASSSRTGGSYEQYF
TGTGCCAGCAGTTCTCGGACAGGGGGCTCCTACGAGCAGTACTTC
>TRBD2|NA|TRBJ2-3|TRBV5-4
CASSQKVAGARDTQYF
TGTGCCAGCAGCCAAAAAGTTGCGGGAGCCCGGGATACGCAGTATTTT
>NA|NA|TRBJ2-3|TRBV10-3
CAIKKGGRTDTQYF
TGTGCCATCAAAAAGGGAGGAAGGACAGATACGCAGTATTTT
>NA|NA|TRBJ2-7|TRBV15
CATSLRVGDEQYF
TGTGCCACCAGTCTGAGGGTCGGGGACGAGCAGTACTTC
>TRBD2|once|TRBJ2-3|TRBV27
CASSTSSGFTDTQYF
TGTGCCAGCAGTACATCTAGCGGCTTCACAGATACGCAGTATTTT
>TRBD1|NA|TRBJ1-2|TRBV5-1
CASSLDSNRGRGGYTF
TGCGCCAGCAGCTTGGATTCTAACAGGGGTAGAGGGGGCTACACCTTC
>NA|NA|TRBJ2-1|TRBV7-6
CASQGRGGEQFF
TGTGCCAGCCAGGGGAGAGGGGGTGAGCAGTTCTTC
>TRBD2|NA|TRBJ2-4|TRBV30
CAWETSGRAGVVKNIQYF
TGTGCCTGGGAGACTAGCGGGAGGGCCGGAGTTGTCAAAAACATTCAGTACTTC
>NA|NA|TRBJ2-1|TRBV12-5
CASGLGASSQRNEQFF
TGTGCTAGTGGTTTAGGGGCCTCCTCGCAACGGAATGAGCAGTTCTTC
>TRBD1|few|TRBJ2-7|TRBV5-1
CASSLVGQGNEQYF
TGCGCCAGCAGCTTGGTGGGACAGGGCAACGAGCAGTACTTC
>TRBD2|once|TRBJ2-2|TRBV30
CAWKRRGGPWELFF
TGTGCCTGGAAGCGACGGGGGGGCCCCTGGGAGCTGTTTTTT
>NA|NA|TRBJ1-1|TRBV5-6
CASSLKGALTEAFF
TGTGCCAGCAGCTTAAAAGGGGCCCTCACTGAAGCTTTCTTT
>NA|NA|TRBJ2-3|TRBV25-1
CASTTTRTGDTQYF
TGTGCCAGCACCACGACCCGCACGGGGGATACGCAGTATTTT
>TRBD2|NA|TRBJ2-5|TRBV9
CASSVGSSGSIETQYF
TGTGCCAGCAGCGTAGGTTCTAGCGGGAGTATCGAGACCCAGTACTTC
>NA|NA|TRBJ1-4|TRBV18
CASSQGQTLMELFF
TGTGCCAGCTCCCAAGGACAGACCCTTATGGAACTGTTTTTT
>TRBD1|NA|TRBJ1-2|TRBV6-5
CASRPLRGQTYGYTF
TGTGCCAGCCGTCCCCTTAGGGGACAGACATATGGCTACACCTTC
>NA|NA|TRBJ1-5|TRBV5-5
CASSTGTRSNQPQHF
TGTGCCAGCAGCACCGGGACTCGGAGCAATCAGCCCCAGCATTTT
>NA|NA|TRBJ1-1|TRBV18
CASSPGRLPTEAFF
TGTGCCAGCTCACCAGGCAGGCTACCAACTGAAGCTTTCTTT
>TRBD1|NA|TRBJ2-1|TRBV7-9
CASRDRGGLPNNEQFF
TGTGCCAGCAGGGACAGGGGTGGCTTACCTAACAATGAGCAGTTCTTC
>NA|NA|TRBJ1-5|TRBV2
CASSESGGNQPQHF
TGTGCCAGCAGTGAATCAGGGGGCAATCAGCCCCAGCATTTT
>TRBD1|NA|TRBJ1-2|TRBV28
CASSLLTGGDYGYTF
TGTGCCAGCAGTTTATTGACAGGGGGCGACTATGGCTACACCTTC
>NA|NA|TRBJ1-3|TRBV4-2
CASSQAGKSKYTIYF
TGTGCCAGCAGCCAAGCAGGGAAGTCAAAGTACACCATATATTTT
>TRBD1|NA|TRBJ2-1|TRBV5-1
CASSLALVTGYWYEQFF
TGCGCCAGCAGCTTGGCCCTGGTGACAGGGTATTGGTATGAGCAGTTCTTC